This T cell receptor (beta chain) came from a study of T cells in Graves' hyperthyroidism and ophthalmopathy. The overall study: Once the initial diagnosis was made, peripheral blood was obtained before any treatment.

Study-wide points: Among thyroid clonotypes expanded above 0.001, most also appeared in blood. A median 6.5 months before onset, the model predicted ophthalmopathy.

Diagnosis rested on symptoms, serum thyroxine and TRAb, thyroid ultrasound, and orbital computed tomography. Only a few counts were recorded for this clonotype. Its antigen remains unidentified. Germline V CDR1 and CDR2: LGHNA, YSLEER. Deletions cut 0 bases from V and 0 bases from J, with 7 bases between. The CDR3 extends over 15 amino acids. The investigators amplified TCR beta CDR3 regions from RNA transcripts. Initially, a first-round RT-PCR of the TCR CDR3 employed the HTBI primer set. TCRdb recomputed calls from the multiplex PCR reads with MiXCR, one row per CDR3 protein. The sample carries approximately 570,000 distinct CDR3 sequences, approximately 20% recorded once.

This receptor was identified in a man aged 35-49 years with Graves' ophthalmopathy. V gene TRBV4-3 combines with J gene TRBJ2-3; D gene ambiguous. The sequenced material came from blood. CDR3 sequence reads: CASSQDRGSTDTQYF. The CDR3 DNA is TGCGCCAGCAGCCAAGATCGTGGGAGCACAGATACGCAGTATTTT.